This TCR beta chain appears in the sequencing data of a study of T-cell reconstitution after alpha-beta-depleted transplantation in children. Preparing the TCRbeta library involved the use of unique molecular identifiers. From the PCR reads, TCRdb called clonotypes with MiXCR, one entry per CDR3 protein. The sample lists some 600,000 distinct CDR3 sequences, 16% occurring once. Germline CDR1 and CDR2: SGHTA and FQGNSA. This CDR3 comprises 16 residues. Trimming pared 4 bases from V and 4 bases from J, leaving 19 bases between. The clonotype was recovered from a human donor who donated a stem cell graft to a child with acute myeloid leukemia. The chain carries TRBV7-2 and TRBJ1-2; a weak D match, TRBD1 (6 bases). Material: PBMCs from the stem cell graft donor, obtained from the stem cell graft. CDR3 nucleotides: TGTGCCAGCAGCTATTTGCCAGGGGCGCAGTGCTATGGCTACACCTTC. Residues: CASSYLPGAQCYGYTF.